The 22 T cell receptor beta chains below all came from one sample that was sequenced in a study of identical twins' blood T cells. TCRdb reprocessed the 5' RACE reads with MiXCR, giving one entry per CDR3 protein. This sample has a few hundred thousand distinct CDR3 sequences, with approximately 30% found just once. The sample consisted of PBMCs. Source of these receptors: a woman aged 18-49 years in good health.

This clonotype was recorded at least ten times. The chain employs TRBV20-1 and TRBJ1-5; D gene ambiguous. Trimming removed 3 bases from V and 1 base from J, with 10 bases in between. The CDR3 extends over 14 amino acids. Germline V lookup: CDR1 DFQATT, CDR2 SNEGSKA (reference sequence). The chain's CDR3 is CSASSYKSNQPQHF. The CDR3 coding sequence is TGCAGTGCTAGTAGTTACAAGAGCAATCAGCCCCAGCATTTT.

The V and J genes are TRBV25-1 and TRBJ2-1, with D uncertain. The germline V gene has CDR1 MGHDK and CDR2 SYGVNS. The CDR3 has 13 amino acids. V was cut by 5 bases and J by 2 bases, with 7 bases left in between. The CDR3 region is CASSRRPYNEQFF. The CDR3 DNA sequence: TGTGCCAGCAGTCGGAGACCCTACAATGAGCAGTTCTTC.

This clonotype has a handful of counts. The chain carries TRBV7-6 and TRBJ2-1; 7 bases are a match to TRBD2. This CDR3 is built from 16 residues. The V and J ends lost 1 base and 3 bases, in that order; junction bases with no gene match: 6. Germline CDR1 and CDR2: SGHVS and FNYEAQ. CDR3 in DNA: TGTGCCAGCAGCTTAGTGTCCAGCGGGGACTACAATGAGCAGTTCTTC. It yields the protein CASSLVSSGDYNEQFF.

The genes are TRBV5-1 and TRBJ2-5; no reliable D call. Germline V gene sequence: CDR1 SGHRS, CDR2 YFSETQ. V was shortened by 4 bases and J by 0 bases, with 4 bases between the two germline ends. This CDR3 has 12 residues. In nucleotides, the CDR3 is TGCGCCAGCAGCGGAAACCAAGAGACCCAGTACTTC. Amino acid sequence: CASSGNQETQYF.

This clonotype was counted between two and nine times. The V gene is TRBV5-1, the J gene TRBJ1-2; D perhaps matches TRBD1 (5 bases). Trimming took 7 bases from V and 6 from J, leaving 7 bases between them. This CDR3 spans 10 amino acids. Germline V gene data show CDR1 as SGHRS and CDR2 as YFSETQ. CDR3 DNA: TGCGCCAGCGGGGGGGATGGCTACACCTTC. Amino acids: CASGGDGYTF.

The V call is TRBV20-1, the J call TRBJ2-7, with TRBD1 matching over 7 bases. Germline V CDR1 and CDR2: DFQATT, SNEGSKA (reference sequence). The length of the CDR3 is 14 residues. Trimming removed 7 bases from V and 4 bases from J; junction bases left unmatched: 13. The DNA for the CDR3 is TGCAGTGTGGGGGAACAGGGGCCTTTTTACGAGCAGTACTTC. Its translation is CSVGEQGPFYEQYF.

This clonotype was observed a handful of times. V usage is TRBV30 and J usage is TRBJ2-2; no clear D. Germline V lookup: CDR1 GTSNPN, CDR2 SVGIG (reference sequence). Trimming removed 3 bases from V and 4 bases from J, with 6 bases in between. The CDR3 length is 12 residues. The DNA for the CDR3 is TGTGCCTGGAGCCGTCGCACCGGGGAGCTGTTTTTT. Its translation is CAWSRRTGELFF.

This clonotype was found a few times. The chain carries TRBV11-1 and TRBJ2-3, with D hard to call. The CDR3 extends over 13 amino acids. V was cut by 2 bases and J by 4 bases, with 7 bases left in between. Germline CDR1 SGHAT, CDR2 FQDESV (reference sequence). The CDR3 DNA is TGTGCCAGCAGCTTAAATAACGCAGATACGCAGTATTTT. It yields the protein CASSLNNADTQYF.

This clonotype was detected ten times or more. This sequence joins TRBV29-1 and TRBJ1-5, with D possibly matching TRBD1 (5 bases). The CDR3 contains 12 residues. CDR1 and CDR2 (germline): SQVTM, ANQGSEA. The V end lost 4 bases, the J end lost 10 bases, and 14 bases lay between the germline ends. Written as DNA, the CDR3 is TGCAGCGTTGTAGGGGCGGATGGCCCCCAGCATTTT. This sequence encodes CSVVGADGPQHF. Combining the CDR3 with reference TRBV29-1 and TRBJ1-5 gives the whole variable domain SAVISQKPSRDICQRGTSLTIQCQVDSQVTMMFWYRQQPGQSLTLIATANQGSEATYESGFVIDKFPISRPNLTFSTLTVSNMSPEDSSIYLCSVVGADGPQHFGDGTRLSIL.

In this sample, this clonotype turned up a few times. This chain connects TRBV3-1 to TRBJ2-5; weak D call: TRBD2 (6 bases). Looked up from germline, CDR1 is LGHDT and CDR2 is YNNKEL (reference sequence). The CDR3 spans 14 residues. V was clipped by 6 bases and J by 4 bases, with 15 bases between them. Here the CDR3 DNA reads TGTGCCAGCAGTGTGGACGGGAGTGGAGAGACCCAGTACTTC. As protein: CASSVDGSGETQYF.

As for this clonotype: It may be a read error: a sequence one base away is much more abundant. The chain's CDR3 is CASSKRPEAFF. The CDR3 DNA sequence: TGTGCCAGCAGTAAACGTCCTGAAGCTTTCTTT. This rearrangement joins TRBV6-6 to TRBJ1-1; no reliable D call. CDR3 size: 11 residues. V lost 5 bases and J 6 bases, leaving 7 bases between the germline ends. Looked up from germline, CDR1 is MNHNY and CDR2 is SVGAGI (reference sequence).

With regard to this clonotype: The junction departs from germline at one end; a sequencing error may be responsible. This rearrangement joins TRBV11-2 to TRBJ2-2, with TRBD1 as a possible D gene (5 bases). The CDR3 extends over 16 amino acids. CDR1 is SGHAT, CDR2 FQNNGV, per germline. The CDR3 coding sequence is TGTGTCAGCAGACCAAATACAGGAAAGAACACCGGGGAGCTGTTTTTT. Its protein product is CVSRPNTGKNTGELFF.

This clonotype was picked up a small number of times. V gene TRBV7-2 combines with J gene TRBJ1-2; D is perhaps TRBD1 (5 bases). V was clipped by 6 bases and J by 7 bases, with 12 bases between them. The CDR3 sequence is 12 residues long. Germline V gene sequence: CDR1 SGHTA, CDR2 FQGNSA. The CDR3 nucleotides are TGTGCCAGCAGTCAGGGTTATGGTGGCTACACCTTC. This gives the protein CASSQGYGGYTF.

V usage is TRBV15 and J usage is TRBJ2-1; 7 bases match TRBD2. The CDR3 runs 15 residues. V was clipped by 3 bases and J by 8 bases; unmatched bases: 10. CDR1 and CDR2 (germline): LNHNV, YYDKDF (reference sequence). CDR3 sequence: CATSSQAGITYEQFF. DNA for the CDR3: TGTGCCACCAGCAGCCAAGCGGGGATAACTTATGAGCAGTTCTTC.

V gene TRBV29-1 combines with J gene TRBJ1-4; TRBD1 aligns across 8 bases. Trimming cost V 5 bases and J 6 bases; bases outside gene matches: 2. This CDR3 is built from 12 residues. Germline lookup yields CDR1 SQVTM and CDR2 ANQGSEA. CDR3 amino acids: CSVQGADEKLFF. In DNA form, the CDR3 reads TGCAGCGTTCAGGGGGCGGATGAAAAACTGTTTTTT.

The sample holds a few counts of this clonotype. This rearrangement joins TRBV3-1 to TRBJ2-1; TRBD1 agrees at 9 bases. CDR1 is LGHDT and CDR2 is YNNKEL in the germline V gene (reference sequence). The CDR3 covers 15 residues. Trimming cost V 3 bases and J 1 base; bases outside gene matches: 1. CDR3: CASSHGTGSYNEQFF. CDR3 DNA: TGTGCCAGCAGCCACGGGACAGGGTCCTACAATGAGCAGTTCTTC.

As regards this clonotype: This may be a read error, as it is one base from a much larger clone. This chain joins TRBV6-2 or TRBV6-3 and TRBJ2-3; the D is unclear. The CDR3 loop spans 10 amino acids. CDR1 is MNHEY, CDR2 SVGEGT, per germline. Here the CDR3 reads CASSGDTRYF. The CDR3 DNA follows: TGTGCCAGCAGTGGCGATACGCGGTATTTT.

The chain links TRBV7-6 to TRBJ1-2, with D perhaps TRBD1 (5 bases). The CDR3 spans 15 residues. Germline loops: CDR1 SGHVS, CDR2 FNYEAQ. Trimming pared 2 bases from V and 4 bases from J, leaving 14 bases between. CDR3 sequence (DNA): TGTGCCAGCAGCTTACTGGGGAGTCAGGGCTATGGCTACACCTTC. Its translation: CASSLLGSQGYGYTF.

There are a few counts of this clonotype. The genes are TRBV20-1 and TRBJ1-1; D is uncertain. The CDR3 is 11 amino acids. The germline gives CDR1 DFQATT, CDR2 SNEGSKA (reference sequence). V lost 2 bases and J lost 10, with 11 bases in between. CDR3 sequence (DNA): TGCAGTGCTAGAATCGGTATGGGAGCTTTCTTT. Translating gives CSARIGMGAFF.

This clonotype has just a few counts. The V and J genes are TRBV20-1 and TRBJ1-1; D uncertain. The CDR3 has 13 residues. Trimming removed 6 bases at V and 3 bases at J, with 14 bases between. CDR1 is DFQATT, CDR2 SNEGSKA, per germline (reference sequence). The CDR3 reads CSAQKDRDTEAFF. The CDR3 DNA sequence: TGCAGTGCCCAAAAAGACCGGGACACTGAAGCTTTCTTT.

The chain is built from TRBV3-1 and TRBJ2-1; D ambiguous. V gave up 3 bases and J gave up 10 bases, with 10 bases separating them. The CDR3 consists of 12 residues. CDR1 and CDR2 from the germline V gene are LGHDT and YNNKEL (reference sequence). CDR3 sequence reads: CASSHPRSEQFF. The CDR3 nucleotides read TGTGCCAGCAGCCATCCCAGGAGCGAGCAGTTCTTC.

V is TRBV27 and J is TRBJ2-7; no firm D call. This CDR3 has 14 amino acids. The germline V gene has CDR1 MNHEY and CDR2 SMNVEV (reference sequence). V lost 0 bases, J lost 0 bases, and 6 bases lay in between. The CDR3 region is CASSLSPTSYEQYF. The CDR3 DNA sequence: TGTGCCAGCAGTTTATCGCCTACCTCCTACGAGCAGTACTTC.